The TCR beta chain under discussion was sequenced for a study of T cells in Graves' hyperthyroidism and ophthalmopathy. Whole-study context: Peripheral blood collection took place at initial diagnosis, before any treatment.

Germline CDR1 and CDR2: SGHVS and FQNEAQ. The V gene lost 1 base and the J gene lost 15 bases, with 13 bases spanning the gap. CDR3 length: 12 residues. Study-wide findings and caveats: The model foresaw ophthalmopathy a median about 6.5 months prior to onset.

The study excluded patients with uncontrolled infection, other autoimmune disease, pregnancy or lactation. This clonotype was seen a few times. Its antigen is unidentified. Authors of the study amplified TCR beta CDR3 regions from RNA transcripts. Carried out on the TCR CDR3, a first-round RT-PCR used the HTBI primer set. TCRdb ran MiXCR on the multiplex PCR reads and lists one entry per CDR3 protein. The sample holds about 380,000 distinct CDR3 sequences, approximately 18% seen once. Sequenced: blood. The chain carries TRBV7-8 and TRBJ2-1, with unresolved D. The source of this sequence is a man between 18 and 35 years old with Graves' ophthalmopathy. Here the CDR3 reads CASSLVRYAPFF. The DNA of the CDR3 is TGTGCCAGCAGCTTAGTTAGGTACGCTCCGTTCTTC.